This T cell receptor beta chain is from a study of T cells in Graves' hyperthyroidism and ophthalmopathy. The CDR3 loop spans 14 amino acids. The germline CDR1 and CDR2 sequences are SGHDT and YYEEEE. V gave up 4 bases and J gave up 4 bases; unmatched junction bases: 6. The investigators amplified TCR beta CDR3 regions from RNA transcripts. An initial round of RT-PCR targeting the TCR CDR3 relied on the HTBI primer set. TCRdb recomputed calls from the multiplex PCR reads with MiXCR, one row per CDR3 protein. The data hold fewer than 450,000 distinct CDR3 sequences, with 15% to 20% observed a single time. Newly diagnosed hyperthyroidism patients aged 18 to 65 years had disease lasting under 2 months. Clinical symptoms, serum thyroxine and TRAb, thyroid ultrasound and orbital computed tomography together formed the diagnostic basis.

Material: blood. This chain uses TRBV5-6 with TRBJ2-5; 8 nucleotides align to TRBD2. The receptor was derived from a woman aged 25 to 39 with Graves' hyperthyroidism that later progressed to Graves' ophthalmopathy. Here the CDR3 DNA reads TGTGCCAGCAGCGGTAAGCGGGAGCCAGAGACCCAGTACTTC. It is translated as CASSGKREPETQYF.